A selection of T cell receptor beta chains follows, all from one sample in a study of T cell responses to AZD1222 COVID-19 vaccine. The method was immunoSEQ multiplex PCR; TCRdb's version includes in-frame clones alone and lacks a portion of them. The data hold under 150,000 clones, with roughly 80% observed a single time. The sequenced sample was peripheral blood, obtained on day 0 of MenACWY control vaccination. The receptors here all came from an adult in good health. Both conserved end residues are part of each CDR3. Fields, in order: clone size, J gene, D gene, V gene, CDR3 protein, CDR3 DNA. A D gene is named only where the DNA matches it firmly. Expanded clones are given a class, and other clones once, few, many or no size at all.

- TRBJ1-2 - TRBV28 CASSLAVNYGYTF TGTGCCAGCAGTTTAGCAGTCAACTATGGCTACACCTTC
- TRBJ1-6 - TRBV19 CASSPDWTSPLHF TGTGCCAGTAGTCCGGACTGGACCTCACCCCTCCACTTT
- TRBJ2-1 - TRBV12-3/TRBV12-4 CASSLVGLGLFF TGTGCCAGCAGTTTAGTAGGGCTAGGTCTGTTCTTC
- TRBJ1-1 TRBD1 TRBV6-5 CASSLTGGETEAFF TGTGCCAGCAGCCTAACAGGGGGCGAAACTGAAGCTTTCTTT
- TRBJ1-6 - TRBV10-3 CAITPRPSNSPLHF TGTGCCATCACCCCGAGACCCAGTAATTCACCCCTCCACTTT
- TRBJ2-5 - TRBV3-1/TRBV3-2 CASSHQVKETQYF TGTGCCAGCAGCCACCAGGTCAAAGAGACCCAGTACTTC
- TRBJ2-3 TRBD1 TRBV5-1 CASSTNLAGTGAADTQYF TGCGCCAGCAGCACGAACCTAGCCGGGACAGGGGCGGCAGATACGCAGTATTTT
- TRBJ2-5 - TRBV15 CATSIDVTQETQYF TGTGCCACCAGCATTGACGTTACCCAAGAGACCCAGTACTTC
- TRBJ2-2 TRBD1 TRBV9 CASSGPLTGGYTGELFF TGTGCCAGCAGCGGCCCACTAACAGGGGGCTACACCGGGGAGCTGTTTTTT
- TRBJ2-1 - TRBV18 CASSPPGHQPGEQFF TGTGCCAGCTCACCCCCGGGACACCAGCCGGGGGAGCAGTTCTTC
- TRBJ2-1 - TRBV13 CASSLGPDSSYNEQFF TGTGCCAGCAGCTTAGGACCCGACAGCTCCTACAATGAGCAGTTCTTC
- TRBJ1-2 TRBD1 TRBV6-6 CASSPTETGLGYTF TGTGCCAGCAGCCCTACCGAGACAGGGCTTGGCTACACCTTC
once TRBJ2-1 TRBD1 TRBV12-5 CASGLPRDRGIGEQFF TGTGCTAGTGGTTTGCCCCGGGACAGGGGAATCGGTGAGCAGTTCTTC
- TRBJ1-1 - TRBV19 CASGLWSTEAFF TGTGCCAGTGGGCTTTGGAGCACTGAAGCTTTCTTT
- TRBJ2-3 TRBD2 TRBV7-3 CASSPGTSADTQYF TGTGCCAGCAGCCCCGGGACTAGCGCAGATACGCAGTATTTT
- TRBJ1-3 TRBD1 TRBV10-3 CATREDRGVDTIYF TGTGCCACCAGGGAGGACAGGGGAGTAGACACCATATATTTT
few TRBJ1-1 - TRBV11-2 CASSLLATIPGGEAFF TGTGCCAGCAGCTTGTTGGCAACGATCCCAGGAGGTGAAGCTTTCTTT
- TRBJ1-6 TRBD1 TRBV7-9 CASSLGQGSSYNSPLHF TGTGCCAGCAGCCTTGGACAGGGGAGCTCCTATAATTCACCCCTCCACTTT
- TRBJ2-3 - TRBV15 CATRLKNTDTQYF TGTGCCACCCGCTTGAAGAATACAGATACGCAGTATTTT
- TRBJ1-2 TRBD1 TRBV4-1 CASSHRDRGLDGYTF TGCGCCAGCAGCCACCGGGACAGGGGTTTGGATGGCTACACCTTC
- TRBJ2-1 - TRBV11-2 CASSSGTSEQFF TGTGCCAGCAGCTCCGGGACTTCCGAGCAGTTCTTC
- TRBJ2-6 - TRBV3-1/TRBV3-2 CASSQVLAGANVLTF TGTGCCAGCAGCCAAGTTCTCGCCGGGGCCAACGTCCTGACTTTC
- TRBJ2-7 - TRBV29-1 CSAAVDFSYEQYF TGCAGCGCCGCCGTGGATTTCTCCTACGAGCAGTACTTC